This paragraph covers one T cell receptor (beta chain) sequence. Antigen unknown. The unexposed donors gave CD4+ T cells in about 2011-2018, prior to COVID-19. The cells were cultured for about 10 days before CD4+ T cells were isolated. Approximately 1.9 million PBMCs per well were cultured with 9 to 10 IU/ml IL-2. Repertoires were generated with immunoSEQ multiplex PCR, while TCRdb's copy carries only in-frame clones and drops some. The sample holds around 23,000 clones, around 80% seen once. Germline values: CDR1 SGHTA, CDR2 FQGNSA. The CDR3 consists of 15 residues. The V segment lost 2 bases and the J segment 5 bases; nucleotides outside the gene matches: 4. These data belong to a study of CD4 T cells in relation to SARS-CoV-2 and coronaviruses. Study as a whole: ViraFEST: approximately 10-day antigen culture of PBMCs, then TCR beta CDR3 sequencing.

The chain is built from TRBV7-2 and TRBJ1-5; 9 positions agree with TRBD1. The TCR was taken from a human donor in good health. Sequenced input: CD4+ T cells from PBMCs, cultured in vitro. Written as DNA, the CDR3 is TGTGCCAGCAGCTTACAGACAGGGGGAGATCAGCCCCAGCATTTT. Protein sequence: CASSLQTGGDQPQHF.